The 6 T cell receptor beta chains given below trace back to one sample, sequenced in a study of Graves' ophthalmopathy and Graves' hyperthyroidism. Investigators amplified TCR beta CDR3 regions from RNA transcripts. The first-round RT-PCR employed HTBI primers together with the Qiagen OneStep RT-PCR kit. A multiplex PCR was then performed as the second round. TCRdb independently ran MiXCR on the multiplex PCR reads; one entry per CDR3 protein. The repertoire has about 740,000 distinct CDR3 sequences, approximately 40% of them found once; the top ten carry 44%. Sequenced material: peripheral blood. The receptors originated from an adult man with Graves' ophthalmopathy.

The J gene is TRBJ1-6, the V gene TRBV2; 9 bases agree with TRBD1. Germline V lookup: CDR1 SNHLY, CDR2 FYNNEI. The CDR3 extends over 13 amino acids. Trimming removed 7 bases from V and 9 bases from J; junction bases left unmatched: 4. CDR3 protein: CASNIQGASPLHF. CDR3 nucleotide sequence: TGTGCCAGCAATATACAGGGGGCTTCACCCCTCCACTTT.

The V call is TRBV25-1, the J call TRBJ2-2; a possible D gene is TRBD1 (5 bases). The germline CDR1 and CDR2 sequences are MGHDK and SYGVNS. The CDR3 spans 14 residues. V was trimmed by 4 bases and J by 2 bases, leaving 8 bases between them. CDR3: CASSVDSNTGELFF. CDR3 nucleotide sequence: TGTGCCAGCAGTGTAGACAGCAACACCGGGGAGCTGTTTTTT.

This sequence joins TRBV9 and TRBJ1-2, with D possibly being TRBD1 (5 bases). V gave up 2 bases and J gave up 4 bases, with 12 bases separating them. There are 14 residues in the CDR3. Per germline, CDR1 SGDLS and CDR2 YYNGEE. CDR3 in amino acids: CASSVLARGYGYTF. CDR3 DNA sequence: TGTGCCAGCAGCGTTCTAGCTAGGGGCTATGGCTACACCTTC.

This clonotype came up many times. CDR3 residues: CASIGGPGYGYTF. The CDR3 DNA reads TGTGCCAGCATTGGGGGGCCCGGCTATGGCTACACCTTC. This chain connects TRBV2 to TRBJ1-2; D may be TRBD1 (6 bases). CDR3 length: 13 amino acids. Trimming took 7 bases from V and 4 from J, leaving 13 bases between them. CDR1 and CDR2 (germline): SNHLY, FYNNEI.

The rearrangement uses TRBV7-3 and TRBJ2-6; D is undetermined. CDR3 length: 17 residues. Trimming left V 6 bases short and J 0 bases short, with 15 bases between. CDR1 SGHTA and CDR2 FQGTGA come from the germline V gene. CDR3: CASRQMGLGSGANVLTF. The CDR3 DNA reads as TGTGCCAGCAGGCAAATGGGGTTAGGCTCTGGGGCCAACGTCCTGACTTTC.

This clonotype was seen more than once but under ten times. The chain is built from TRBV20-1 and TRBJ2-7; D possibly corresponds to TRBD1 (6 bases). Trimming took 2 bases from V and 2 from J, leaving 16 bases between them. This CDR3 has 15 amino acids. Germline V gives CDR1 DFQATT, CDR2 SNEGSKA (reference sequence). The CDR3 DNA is TGCAGTGCTAGACCCCAACGGTACAGGGCCTACGAGCAGTACTTC. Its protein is CSARPQRYRAYEQYF.